These T cell receptor beta chains were read from a single sample in a study of T cells after posttransplantation cyclophosphamide. Clones were sequenced by immunoSEQ multiplex PCR, and TCRdb holds only the in-frame ones, with some missing. The profile covers under 20,000 clones, with over 80% appearing a single time and more than 8.5% taken by the ten largest. Sequencing was done on a sample of memory CD4+ T cells sorted from blood. These receptors were taken from a man aged 30-40 years in good health and a related stem cell transplant donor. Each CDR3 is given with its conserved first and last residue. The order of the fields is clone size, J gene, D gene, V gene, CDR3 protein, CDR3 DNA. D genes are given only for firm matches. A clone size is listed for some rows: how often the clone was seen (once, few, many), or a class if it is expanded.

size: -
J: TRBJ2-5
D: -
V: TRBV6-1
CDR3: CASRRQYQETQYF
DNA: TGTGCCAGCAGGAGGCAATACCAAGAGACCCAGTACTTC

size: -
J: TRBJ2-2
D: TRBD2
V: TRBV7-2
CDR3: CASSLARGSGELFF
DNA: TGTGCCAGCAGCTTAGCGCGGGGGTCCGGGGAGCTGTTTTTT

size: -
J: TRBJ2-1
D: TRBD1
V: TRBV29-1
CDR3: CSVIRTGLRNEQFF
DNA: TGCAGCGTCATCCGGACAGGGCTTCGCAATGAGCAGTTCTTC

size: medium-sized
J: TRBJ1-3
D: -
V: TRBV10-3
CDR3: CAIRPGQYTGNTIYF
DNA: TGTGCCATCAGGCCAGGACAGTACACAGGAAACACCATATATTTT

size: -
J: TRBJ2-7
D: TRBD1
V: TRBV5-4
CDR3: CASSLAPGTGLYEQYF
DNA: TGTGCCAGCAGCTTGGCCCCTGGGACAGGCCTCTACGAGCAGTACTTC

size: -
J: TRBJ1-5
D: -
V: TRBV4-2
CDR3: CASSQGGSNQPQHF
DNA: TGTGCCAGCAGCCAAGGAGGCAGCAATCAGCCCCAGCATTTT

size: -
J: TRBJ1-2
D: TRBD1
V: TRBV19
CDR3: CASSRQGLSYGYTF
DNA: TGTGCCAGTAGTAGACAGGGCTTAAGCTATGGCTACACCTTC

size: -
J: TRBJ2-1
D: -
V: TRBV11-2
CDR3: CASSLYSQGEQFF
DNA: TGTGCCAGCAGCTTGTATTCTCAGGGTGAGCAGTTCTTC

size: -
J: TRBJ1-2
D: TRBD1
V: TRBV10-3
CDR3: CAIRRQGAGGYTF
DNA: TGTGCCATCAGGAGACAGGGGGCGGGCGGCTACACCTTC

size: -
J: TRBJ1-2
D: -
V: TRBV7-2
CDR3: CASSLVPSRYGYTF
DNA: TGTGCCAGCAGCTTAGTTCCCTCCAGATATGGCTACACCTTC

size: -
J: TRBJ2-7
D: TRBD2
V: TRBV5-1
CDR3: CASTYSGGGPGYEQYF
DNA: TGCGCCAGCACGTACAGCGGGGGGGGGCCGGGCTACGAGCAGTACTTC

size: -
J: TRBJ2-2
D: TRBD2
V: TRBV7-2
CDR3: CASGLAGGFTGELFF
DNA: TGTGCCAGCGGACTAGCGGGGGGTTTTACCGGGGAGCTGTTTTTT

size: -
J: TRBJ1-1
D: -
V: TRBV7-9
CDR3: CASRDIGTDTEAFF
DNA: TGTGCCAGCCGGGACATCGGTACCGACACTGAAGCTTTCTTT

size: -
J: TRBJ1-4
D: TRBD1
V: TRBV6-4
CDR3: CASSDSRTGDEKLFF
DNA: TGTGCCAGCAGTGACTCTCGGACAGGGGACGAAAAACTGTTTTTT

size: once
J: TRBJ1-1
D: TRBD1
V: TRBV9
CDR3: CASSPAGGLNTEAFF
DNA: TGTGCCAGCAGCCCCGCAGGGGGGCTGAACACTGAAGCTTTCTTT

size: -
J: TRBJ1-3
D: -
V: TRBV6-1
CDR3: CASSDLGRSSGNTIYF
DNA: TGTGCCAGCAGTGACTTAGGCCGGAGCTCTGGAAACACCATATATTTT

size: -
J: TRBJ2-7
D: TRBD1
V: TRBV6-6
CDR3: CASSLRDRVSEQYF
DNA: TGTGCCAGCAGTCTCCGGGACAGGGTGTCCGAGCAGTACTTC

size: few
J: TRBJ2-5
D: -
V: TRBV19
CDR3: CASSARVFETQYF
DNA: TGTGCCAGTAGTGCCAGGGTATTCGAGACCCAGTACTTC

size: -
J: TRBJ2-5
D: TRBD1
V: TRBV28
CDR3: CASSRTGQETQYF
DNA: TGTGCCAGCAGTCGGACAGGCCAAGAGACCCAGTACTTC

size: -
J: TRBJ2-2
D: TRBD1
V: TRBV5-6
CDR3: CASSLGQGADTGELFF
DNA: TGTGCCAGCAGCCTGGGACAGGGGGCGGACACCGGGGAGCTGTTTTTT

size: few
J: TRBJ2-5
D: TRBD2
V: TRBV7-8
CDR3: CASSLIGAGEETQYF
DNA: TGTGCCAGCAGCCTGATCGGGGCGGGGGAAGAGACCCAGTACTTC

size: few
J: TRBJ2-5
D: TRBD2
V: TRBV10-3
CDR3: CAISRLAGETQYF
DNA: TGTGCCATCAGCCGGCTAGCGGGGGAGACCCAGTACTTC

size: -
J: TRBJ1-3
D: -
V: TRBV4-2
CDR3: CASSQARGNPSGNTIYF
DNA: TGTGCCAGCAGCCAAGCACGGGGGAATCCGTCTGGAAACACCATATATTTT

size: few
J: TRBJ2-1
D: -
V: TRBV7-2
CDR3: CASSMGPLSYNEQFF
DNA: TGTGCCAGCAGCATGGGCCCCCTTTCCTACAATGAGCAGTTCTTC

size: -
J: TRBJ2-2
D: -
V: TRBV5-1
CDR3: CASSPSGVNTGELFF
DNA: TGCGCCAGCAGCCCTTCAGGGGTTAACACCGGGGAGCTGTTTTTT

size: -
J: TRBJ2-3
D: TRBD1
V: TRBV7-9
CDR3: CASSPLGQVTDTQYF
DNA: TGTGCCAGCAGCCCTCTGGGACAGGTCACAGATACGCAGTATTTT

size: -
J: TRBJ1-2
D: -
V: TRBV5-1
CDR3: CASSLLSSGENGYTF
DNA: TGCGCCAGCAGCTTGTTATCGTCAGGGGAGAATGGCTACACCTTC

size: -
J: TRBJ2-3
D: -
V: TRBV29-1
CDR3: CSPSGVLVMDTQYF
DNA: TGCAGCCCCTCGGGTGTCCTAGTAATGGATACGCAGTATTTT

size: -
J: TRBJ2-5
D: TRBD2
V: TRBV15
CDR3: CATSATGGGQETQYF
DNA: TGTGCCACCAGCGCTACGGGCGGGGGGCAAGAGACCCAGTACTTC

size: -
J: TRBJ2-1
D: -
V: TRBV5-1
CDR3: CASSLAQASNEQFF
DNA: TGCGCCAGCAGCTTGGCGCAGGCCTCCAATGAGCAGTTCTTC

size: -
J: TRBJ2-1
D: -
V: TRBV7-9
CDR3: CASSQYRAEQFF
DNA: TGTGCCAGCAGCCAGTACAGGGCCGAGCAGTTCTTC

size: -
J: TRBJ2-5
D: TRBD2
V: TRBV5-8
CDR3: CASSSGLAGALGETQYF
DNA: TGTGCCAGCAGCTCAGGACTAGCGGGGGCTTTGGGAGAGACCCAGTACTTC

size: -
J: TRBJ2-5
D: TRBD2
V: TRBV10-1
CDR3: CASSRSGGWEETQYF
DNA: TGCGCCAGCAGCCGTAGCGGGGGGTGGGAAGAGACCCAGTACTTC

size: -
J: TRBJ2-7
D: TRBD1
V: TRBV6-5
CDR3: CASSRDRRIHEQYF
DNA: TGTGCCAGCAGCCGGGACAGGAGGATCCACGAGCAGTACTTC

size: few
J: TRBJ2-2
D: TRBD1
V: TRBV7-2
CDR3: CASSPRGQGLFTGELFF
DNA: TGTGCCAGCAGCCCCCGGGGACAGGGCCTATTCACCGGGGAGCTGTTTTTT

size: -
J: TRBJ1-5
D: -
V: TRBV6-5
CDR3: CATRGGDQPQHF
DNA: TGTGCCACCCGGGGGGGTGATCAGCCCCAGCATTTT

size: -
J: TRBJ2-7
D: -
V: TRBV5-1
CDR3: CASSLDTGVSEQYF
DNA: TGCGCCAGCAGCTTGGACACCGGGGTCTCCGAGCAGTACTTC

size: -
J: TRBJ1-1
D: -
V: TRBV7-9
CDR3: CASSLGQNTEAFF
DNA: TGTGCCAGCAGCTTAGGACAGAATACTGAAGCTTTCTTT

size: -
J: TRBJ1-5
D: -
V: TRBV7-2
CDR3: CASSYRADQPQHF
DNA: TGTGCCAGCAGTTACAGGGCGGATCAGCCCCAGCATTTT

size: -
J: TRBJ1-5
D: -
V: TRBV19
CDR3: CASTIQNQPQHF
DNA: TGTGCCAGTACCATACAGAATCAGCCCCAGCATTTT

size: -
J: TRBJ2-2
D: -
V: TRBV2
CDR3: CASSRTATGELFF
DNA: TGTGCCAGCAGTAGGACAGCCACCGGGGAGCTGTTTTTT

size: -
J: TRBJ2-5
D: TRBD2
V: TRBV28
CDR3: CASSPLAGGMYQETQYF
DNA: TGTGCCAGCAGCCCACTAGCGGGGGGCATGTACCAAGAGACCCAGTACTTC

size: once
J: TRBJ2-3
D: -
V: TRBV9
CDR3: CASSVRAGTLTDTQYF
DNA: TGTGCCAGCAGCGTGCGAGCGGGTACCCTAACAGATACGCAGTATTTT

size: -
J: TRBJ2-7
D: TRBD2
V: TRBV14
CDR3: CASSQGLAGLYEQYF
DNA: TGTGCCAGCAGCCAGGGGCTAGCGGGTCTCTACGAGCAGTACTTC

size: -
J: TRBJ1-6
D: TRBD1
V: TRBV5-1
CDR3: CASSPSSDRISNNSPLHF
DNA: TGCGCCAGCAGCCCGTCTTCGGACAGGATTTCCAATAATTCACCCCTCCACTTT

size: -
J: TRBJ2-7
D: -
V: TRBV18
CDR3: CASSVRGAGYEQYF
DNA: TGTGCCAGCTCAGTCAGGGGGGCAGGCTACGAGCAGTACTTC

size: -
J: TRBJ2-7
D: TRBD2
V: TRBV18
CDR3: CASSPSSGGYEQYF
DNA: TGTGCCAGCTCACCCTCCTCGGGAGGGTACGAGCAGTACTTC

size: -
J: TRBJ2-4
D: TRBD1
V: TRBV7-3
CDR3: CASSLRQGAKNIQYF
DNA: TGTGCCAGCAGCTTACGACAGGGGGCTAAAAACATTCAGTACTTC

size: -
J: TRBJ1-2
D: -
V: TRBV29-1
CDR3: CSVEVVRSGYTF
DNA: TGCAGCGTTGAAGTTGTCCGTTCTGGCTACACCTTC

size: -
J: TRBJ2-1
D: TRBD2
V: TRBV19
CDR3: CASSFGLAGWNEQFF
DNA: TGTGCCAGTAGTTTTGGACTAGCGGGTTGGAATGAGCAGTTCTTC

size: once
J: TRBJ1-5
D: TRBD1
V: TRBV28
CDR3: CASQGAEGNQPQHF
DNA: TGTGCCAGCCAGGGGGCAGAGGGCAATCAGCCCCAGCATTTT

size: -
J: TRBJ1-1
D: -
V: TRBV29-1
CDR3: CSVVMAVNTEAFF
DNA: TGCAGCGTTGTTATGGCGGTGAACACTGAAGCTTTCTTT

size: -
J: TRBJ2-2
D: TRBD2
V: TRBV7-2
CDR3: CASSLGAGRVTGELFF
DNA: TGTGCCAGCAGCTTAGGAGCGGGGCGAGTAACCGGGGAGCTGTTTTTT